A selection of T cell receptor beta chains follows, all from one sample in a study of T cell changes during pregnancy in multiple sclerosis. Repertoires were generated with immunoSEQ multiplex PCR, while TCRdb's copy carries only in-frame clones and drops some. The data contain about 30,000 clones, roughly 93% of them singletons. The sequences come from peripheral blood, collected in the second trimester of pregnancy. The receptors come from a female donor in good health, enrolled as a control in a pregnancy study. CDR3s include the opening cysteine and the closing phenylalanine or tryptophan. D genes are given only for firm matches. Clone size is given for some rows only: seen once, a few or many times, or a class if the clone is expanded.

v_gene	abundance	j_gene	d_gene	CDR3nt	CDR3aa
TRBV6-1	medium-sized	TRBJ1-6	-	TGTGCCAGCAGTGAGGCACACGAAAATTCACCCCTCCACTTT	CASSEAHENSPLHF
TRBV2	-	TRBJ2-3	TRBD1	TGTGCCAGCGGCGGCAGGGGGAGTAGAGCAGATACGCAGTATTTT	CASGGRGSRADTQYF
TRBV15	-	TRBJ2-2	TRBD1	TGTGCCACCGGGACAGTCTTCACCGGGGAGCTGTTTTTT	CATGTVFTGELFF
TRBV29-1	-	TRBJ2-1	TRBD2	TGCAGCGCCTCACTAGCGGGAGTTTCGAGCTCCTACAATGAGCAGTTCTTC	CSASLAGVSSSYNEQFF
TRBV19	-	TRBJ2-1	TRBD2	TGTGCCAGTAGTGTGGGACTAGCGGGAGGAGTTGAGCAGTTCTTC	CASSVGLAGGVEQFF
TRBV2	-	TRBJ1-6	-	TGTGCCAGCAGTAGGGTTATCGACAGAGCAAATTCACCCCTCCACTTT	CASSRVIDRANSPLHF
TRBV19	-	TRBJ1-1	-	TGTGCCAGCTCCAAAGGAGGGGTCACTGAAGCTTTCTTT	CASSKGGVTEAFF
TRBV19	-	TRBJ2-7	TRBD2	TGTGCCATCCCCTTGTCTAGCGGGAGTTCCTACGAGCAGTACTTC	CAIPLSSGSSYEQYF
TRBV18	-	TRBJ2-7	TRBD2	TGTGCCAGCTCACCAGGGAGGGGTGCCCCCCACGAGCAGTACTTC	CASSPGRGAPHEQYF
TRBV18	-	TRBJ2-6	-	TGTGCCAGCTCACCGGGTCAGGCGCACTCTGGGGCCAACGTCCTGACTTTC	CASSPGQAHSGANVLTF
TRBV9	-	TRBJ2-7	-	TGTGCCAGCAGCCCCCGGGGTAGCCGATACTACGAGCAGTACTTC	CASSPRGSRYYEQYF
TRBV5-4	-	TRBJ2-1	-	TGTGCCAGCAGCTTGGTTGGGGGGGCGGGAACGGGGAATGAGCAGTTCTTC	CASSLVGGAGTGNEQFF
TRBV19	-	TRBJ1-2	TRBD1	TGTGCCAGTAGTATAGGACAGGGTACTAACTATGGCTACACCTTC	CASSIGQGTNYGYTF
TRBV7-6	-	TRBJ2-1	TRBD2	TGTGCCAGCAGCTTCCTAGCGGGGGAGGCCTACAATGAGCAGTTCTTC	CASSFLAGEAYNEQFF
TRBV7-3	-	TRBJ1-1	-	TGTGCCAGCAGCTTAACCGGGGGATTTGGGACTGAAGCTTTCTTT	CASSLTGGFGTEAFF
TRBV7-9	-	TRBJ2-3	-	TGTGCCAGCAGCTCGGGACTCCCCGGGGATACGCAGTATTTT	CASSSGLPGDTQYF
TRBV9	once	TRBJ2-1	TRBD2	TGTGCCAGCAGCGCACCGACTAGCGACAATGAGCAGTTCTTC	CASSAPTSDNEQFF
TRBV27	-	TRBJ2-7	TRBD2	TGTGCCAGCAGTGCCAGGGCGGGACTAGCGGCCTACGAGCAGTACTTC	CASSARAGLAAYEQYF
TRBV11-3	-	TRBJ2-2	TRBD2	TGTGCCAGCAGCTCCGAGGGGCGGCTAGCGGGGGGCCTGAACACCGGGGAGCTGTTTTTT	CASSSEGRLAGGLNTGELFF